A few counts support the clone carrying this TCR beta chain. Its specificity is unknown. A multiplex PCR was run with 60 Vbeta primers and 13 Jbeta primers. Assay: immunoSEQ multiplex PCR; the TCRdb copy retains only in-frame clones and omits some. This repertoire shows around 200,000 clones, about three quarters found once; its top ten account for 2.5% to 3%. This record belongs to a study of cytomegalovirus exposure and HLA in healthy donors. General observations from the study: Some TCR beta chains (164 of them) were listed as cytomegalovirus-associated. TCR beta V- and J-gene trimming was later associated with a missense DCLRE1C variant. Most subjects had HLA-A and HLA-B alleles reportedly predicted accurately by TCR beta sequences.

The CDR3 sequence is 14 residues long. Germline values: CDR1 ENHRY, CDR2 SYGVKD. V was pared by 8 bases and J by 6 bases, with 19 bases between. At collection, donors were nominally healthy, but unrecorded immune exposures were probable. The sequence was obtained from a woman aged 55-70 years in good health and CMV-seropositive. V and J are TRBV10-3 and TRBJ1-1; D is perhaps TRBD1 (6 bases). Sequences were obtained from PBMCs. CDR3 residues: CAIGEGDPLSEAFF. CDR3 nucleotides: TGTGCCATCGGGGAGGGGGACCCCCTGTCTGAAGCTTTCTTT.